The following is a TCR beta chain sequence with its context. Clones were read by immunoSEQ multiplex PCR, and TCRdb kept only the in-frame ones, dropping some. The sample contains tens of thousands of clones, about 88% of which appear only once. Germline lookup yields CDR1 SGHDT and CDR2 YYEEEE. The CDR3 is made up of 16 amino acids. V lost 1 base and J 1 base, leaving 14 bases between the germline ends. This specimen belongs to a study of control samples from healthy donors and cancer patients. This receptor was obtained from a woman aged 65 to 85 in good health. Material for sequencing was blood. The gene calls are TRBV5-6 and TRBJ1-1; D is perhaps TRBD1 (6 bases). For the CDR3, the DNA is TGTGCCAGCAGCTTGATTCCCGGGGGGCAGAACACTGAAGCTTTCTTT. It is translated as CASSLIPGGQNTEAFF.